One and the same sample provided the 12 T cell receptor beta chains below, sequenced in a study of shared clonotypes between healthy human individuals. Naive CD8 isolation took CD45RO-negative cells positively selected for CCR7 and excluded terminally differentiated effector memory CD45RA+ cells. The method was immunoSEQ multiplex PCR; TCRdb's version includes in-frame clones alone and lacks a portion of them. Of 550,000 to 650,000 clones listed, about 95% are singletons. Sequencing was done on a sample of naive CD8+ T cells sorted from blood. All receptors derive from a woman aged 30 to 39 in good health.

The chain combines TRBV6-5 with TRBJ1-1; 7 nucleotides match TRBD1. Germline lookup yields CDR1 MNHEY and CDR2 SVGAGI. This CDR3 contains 13 residues. After removal of 6 bases from V and 7 bases from J, the junction contained 8 bases not matched to a gene. This CDR3 is CASSSQGGDEAFF. CDR3 nucleotides: TGTGCCAGCAGCTCCCAGGGGGGAGATGAAGCTTTCTTT.

This chain connects TRBV4-1 to TRBJ2-4; D gene ambiguous. V was cut by 0 bases and J by 0 bases, with 15 bases left in between. Germline V CDR1 and CDR2: MGHRA, YSYEKL. The CDR3 totals 18 residues. Here the CDR3 reads CASSQDRMAALAKNIQYF. In DNA form, the CDR3 reads TGCGCCAGCAGCCAAGATCGAATGGCAGCTCTAGCCAAAAACATTCAGTACTTC.

This clone was seen only a few times. The same CDR3 also results from other DNA sequences found in this sample. This chain joins TRBV5-6 and TRBJ2-7, with 11 bases that match TRBD1. The germline V gene encodes CDR1 SGHDT and CDR2 YYEEEE. The CDR3 extends over 14 amino acids. After removal of 3 bases from V and 3 bases from J, the junction contained 2 bases not matched to a gene. The CDR3 region is CASSWGTGGYEQYF. DNA of the CDR3: TGTGCCAGCAGCTGGGGGACAGGGGGCTACGAGCAGTACTTC.

For this clone: One junction end disagrees with the germline gene, perhaps due to a read error. This sequence joins TRBV2 and TRBJ2-6, with D perhaps given as TRBD1 or TRBD2 (5 bases each). Germline loops: CDR1 SNHLY, CDR2 FYNNEI. The CDR3 has 18 amino acids. CDR3 sequence: CASTLWGINLSVANVLTF. The CDR3 DNA sequence: TGTGCCAGCACTCTCTGGGGGATAAACCTCTCTGTGGCCAACGTCCTGACTTTC.

The CDR3 DNA follows: TGCGCCAGCAGCAGCGGATCCTACAATGAGCAGTTCTTC. Translating it yields CASSSGSYNEQFF. This chain joins TRBV5-1 and TRBJ2-1; a possible D gene is TRBD2 (5 bases). Germline V gene data show CDR1 as SGHRS and CDR2 as YFSETQ. V was clipped by 4 bases and J by 1 base, with 6 bases between them. The CDR3 sequence is 13 residues long.

The chain has TRBV6-1 and TRBJ2-5; 7 bases align to TRBD1. Trimming cost V 4 bases and J 3 bases; bases outside gene matches: 8. This CDR3 comprises 15 residues. CDR1 is MNHNS, CDR2 SASEGT, per germline. CDR3 nucleotide sequence: TGTGCCAGCAGTGCCTTAGGACAGGATAAAGAGACCCAGTACTTC. It encodes CASSALGQDKETQYF.

This clone has a single count. The J gene is TRBJ1-3, the V gene TRBV7-9, with TRBD1 matching 7 bases. The CDR3 contains 12 residues. The germline gives CDR1 SEHNR, CDR2 FQNEAQ (reference sequence). V shed 8 bases and J 6 bases; nucleotides not matched to a gene: 4. The CDR3 sequence: CASDQGENTIYF. The CDR3 DNA follows: TGTGCCAGCGACCAGGGGGAAAACACCATATATTTT.

J is TRBJ2-6 and V is TRBV28; 10 bases match TRBD1. The CDR3 consists of 17 residues. V gave up 5 bases and J gave up 2 bases; unmatched junction bases: 6. CDR1 is MDHEN, CDR2 SYDVKM, per germline. CDR3: CASSLTGGGPGANVLTF. The CDR3 bases are TGTGCCAGCAGTCTGACAGGGGGCGGACCTGGGGCCAACGTCCTGACTTTC.

The V gene is TRBV7-6, the J gene TRBJ2-2; D is possibly TRBD2 (6 bases). Per the germline V gene, CDR1 is SGHVS and CDR2 is FNYEAQ. The CDR3 spans 16 residues. Between the trimmed V and J ends, which lost 5 bases and 6 bases, there was a span of 19 bases. CDR3 nucleotides: TGTGCCAGCAGCGGGCGGATGGAGGGAGAGGCCGGGGAGCTGTTTTTT. This codes for CASSGRMEGEAGELFF.

The V gene is TRBV5-6, the J gene TRBJ1-2, with TRBD1 matching over 7 bases. Per germline, CDR1 SGHDT and CDR2 YYEEEE. The CDR3 sequence is 16 residues long. The V segment lost 2 bases and the J segment 1 base; nucleotides outside the gene matches: 8. This CDR3 reads CASSLPPTGINYGYTF. The CDR3 DNA reads TGTGCCAGCAGCTTACCCCCGACAGGGATTAACTATGGCTACACCTTC.

The chain uses TRBV1 and TRBJ2-1; the D call of TRBD2 is as the table states it, not checked on the DNA. TRBV1 is designated a pseudogene. The CDR3 runs 13 residues. In nucleotides, the CDR3 is TGCACCGATTTGAGAGGGCGGTACAATGAGCAGTTCTTC. Translating gives CTDLRGRYNEQFF.

The rearrangement links TRBV27 to TRBJ2-1, with a weak D call TRBD2 (7 bases). Trimming removed 2 bases at V and 3 bases at J, with 11 bases between. This CDR3 region has 15 residues. Germline assignment: CDR1 MNHEY and CDR2 SMNVEV (reference sequence). CDR3 amino acids: CASSLRGANYNEQFF. The DNA of the CDR3 is TGTGCCAGCAGTTTACGGGGGGCCAACTACAATGAGCAGTTCTTC.